A single sample is the source of the 5 T cell receptor beta chains below, sequenced in a study of cytomegalovirus exposure and HLA in healthy donors. 13 Jbeta primers and 60 Vbeta primers were used for the PCR. Profiling relied on immunoSEQ multiplex PCR, and the TCRdb table lists in-frame clones only, not all of them. The sample carries over 130,000 clones, 70% to 85% recorded once. Material: PBMCs. The receptor set was obtained from a man aged 40-49 years in good health and CMV-seronegative.

The chain is built from TRBV7-2 and TRBJ2-3, with 7 bases identical to TRBD2. Germline values: CDR1 SGHTA, CDR2 FQGNSA. V was clipped by 3 bases and J by 2 bases; unmatched bases: 5. The CDR3 is made up of 15 amino acids. The CDR3 sequence: CASSLASGTTDTQYF. CDR3 coding DNA: TGTGCCAGCAGCTTGGCTAGCGGAACCACAGATACGCAGTATTTT.

The rearrangement links TRBV6-5 to TRBJ1-5; possible D gene TRBD1, 5 bases. Germline CDR1 and CDR2: MNHEY and SVGAGI. Trimming removed 5 bases from V and 7 bases from J, with 18 bases in between. The CDR3 loop spans 15 amino acids. Here the CDR3 reads CASSGDGGGLQPQHF. The CDR3 region has the DNA TGTGCCAGCAGTGGGGACGGCGGAGGGTTGCAGCCCCAGCATTTT.

J is TRBJ1-5 and V is TRBV30, with D maybe TRBD1 (5 bases). Germline V gene lookup returns CDR1 GTSNPN and CDR2 SVGIG (reference sequence). The CDR3 extends over 15 amino acids. V was shortened by 5 bases and J by 0 bases, with 14 bases between the two germline ends. CDR3 nucleotide sequence: TGTGCCTGGGGGGGGTTAGGGAATAGCAATCAGCCCCAGCATTTT. Amino acid sequence: CAWGGLGNSNQPQHF.

The gene calls are TRBV7-2 and TRBJ2-4; tentative D call: TRBD2 (6 bases). The CDR3 is made up of 16 amino acids. Trimming removed 1 base at V and 0 bases at J, with 10 bases between. Looked up from germline, CDR1 is SGHTA and CDR2 is FQGNSA. CDR3: CASSLEVGRAKNIQYF. The CDR3 nucleotides are TGTGCCAGCAGCTTAGAGGTCGGGAGAGCCAAAAACATTCAGTACTTC.

This clone has a handful of counts. V and J are TRBV5-4 and TRBJ1-1; D gene unclear. Germline V gives CDR1 SGHNT, CDR2 YYREEE (reference sequence). V lost 0 bases and J lost 6, with 6 bases in between. CDR3 size: 12 residues. The CDR3 is CASSLVASEAFF. CDR3 DNA sequence: TGTGCCAGCAGCTTGGTTGCGTCTGAAGCTTTCTTT.